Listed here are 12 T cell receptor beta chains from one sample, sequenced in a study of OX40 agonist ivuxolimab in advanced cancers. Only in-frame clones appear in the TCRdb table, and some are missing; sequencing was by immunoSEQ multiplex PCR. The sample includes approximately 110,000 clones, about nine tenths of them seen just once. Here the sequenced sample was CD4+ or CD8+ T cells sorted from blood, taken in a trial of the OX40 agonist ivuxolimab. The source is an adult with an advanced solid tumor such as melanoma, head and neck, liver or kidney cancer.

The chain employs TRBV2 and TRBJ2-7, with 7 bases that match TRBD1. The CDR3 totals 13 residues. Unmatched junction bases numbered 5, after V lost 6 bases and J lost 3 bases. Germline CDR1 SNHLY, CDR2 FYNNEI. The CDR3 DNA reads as TGTGCCAGCAGGCCGGGACAGAGCTACGAGCAGTACTTC. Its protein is CASRPGQSYEQYF.

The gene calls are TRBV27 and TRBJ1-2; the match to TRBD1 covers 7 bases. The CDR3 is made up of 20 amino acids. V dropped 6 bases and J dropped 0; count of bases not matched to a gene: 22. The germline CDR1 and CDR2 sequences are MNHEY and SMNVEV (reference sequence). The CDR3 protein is CASRIRVPTGNKSANYGYTF. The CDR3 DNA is TGTGCCAGCAGGATTAGGGTCCCGACAGGGAATAAATCAGCTAACTATGGCTACACCTTC.

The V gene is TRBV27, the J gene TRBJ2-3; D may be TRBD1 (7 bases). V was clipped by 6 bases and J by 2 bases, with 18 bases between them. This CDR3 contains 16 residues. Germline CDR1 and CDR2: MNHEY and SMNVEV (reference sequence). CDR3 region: CASSPEQGRYTDTQYF. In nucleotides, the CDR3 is TGTGCCAGCAGCCCAGAACAGGGGAGGTACACAGATACGCAGTATTTT.

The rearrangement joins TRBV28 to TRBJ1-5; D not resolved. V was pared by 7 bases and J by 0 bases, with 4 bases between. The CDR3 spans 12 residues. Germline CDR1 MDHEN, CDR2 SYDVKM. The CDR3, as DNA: TGTGCCAGCACATATAGCAATCAGCCCCAGCATTTT. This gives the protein CASTYSNQPQHF.

The CDR3 here is CASSLDLRGSPYNEQFF. The CDR3 DNA is TGTGCCAGCAGCTTAGATCTGCGCGGGAGTCCGTACAATGAGCAGTTCTTC. The rearrangement joins TRBV7-9 to TRBJ2-1; 7 bases are a match to TRBD2. CDR1 and CDR2 (germline): SEHNR, FQNEAQ (reference sequence). The ends lost 1 base at V and 4 bases at J; junction bases unmatched: 10. This CDR3 is built from 17 residues.

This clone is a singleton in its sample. CDR3 residues: CASSYTTDTQYF. The CDR3 DNA sequence: TGCGCCAGCAGCTATACCACAGATACGCAGTATTTT. V usage is TRBV5-1 and J usage is TRBJ2-3; no clear D. The germline V and J ends were trimmed by 3 bases and 2 bases, with 4 bases remaining between them. The CDR3 totals 12 residues. Germline CDR1 reads SGHRS; CDR2 reads YFSETQ.

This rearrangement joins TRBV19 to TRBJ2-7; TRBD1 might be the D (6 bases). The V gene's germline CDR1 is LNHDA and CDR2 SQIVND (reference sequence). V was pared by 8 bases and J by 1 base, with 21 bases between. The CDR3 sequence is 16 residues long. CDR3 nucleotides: TGTGCCAGTCATCCGGGACACACGTTTCAGTCCTACGAGCAGTACTTC. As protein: CASHPGHTFQSYEQYF.

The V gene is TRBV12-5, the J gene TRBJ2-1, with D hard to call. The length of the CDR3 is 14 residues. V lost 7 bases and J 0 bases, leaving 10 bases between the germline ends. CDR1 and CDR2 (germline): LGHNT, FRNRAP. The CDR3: CASAPSTSYNEQFF. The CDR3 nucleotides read TGTGCTAGTGCCCCCTCTACCTCCTACAATGAGCAGTTCTTC.

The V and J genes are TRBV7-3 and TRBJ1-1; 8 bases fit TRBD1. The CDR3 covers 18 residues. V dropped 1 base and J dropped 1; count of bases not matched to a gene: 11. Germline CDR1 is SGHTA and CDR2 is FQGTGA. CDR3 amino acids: CASSLIGIKGTGNTEAFF. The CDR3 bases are TGTGCCAGCAGCTTAATCGGAATTAAAGGGACAGGGAACACTGAAGCTTTCTTT.

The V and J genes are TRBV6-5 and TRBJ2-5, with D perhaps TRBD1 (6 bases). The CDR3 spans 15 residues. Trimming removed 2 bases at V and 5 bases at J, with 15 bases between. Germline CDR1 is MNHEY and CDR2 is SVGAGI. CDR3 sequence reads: CASSYGTLSGETQYF. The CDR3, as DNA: TGTGCCAGCAGTTACGGGACACTCTCCGGGGAGACCCAGTACTTC.

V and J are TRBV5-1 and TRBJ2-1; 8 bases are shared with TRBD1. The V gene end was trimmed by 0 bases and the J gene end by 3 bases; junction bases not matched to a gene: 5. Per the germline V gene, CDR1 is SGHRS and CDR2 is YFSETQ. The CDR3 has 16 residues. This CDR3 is CASSLDVTGDYNEQFF. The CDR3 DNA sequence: TGCGCCAGCAGCTTGGATGTGACAGGGGACTACAATGAGCAGTTCTTC.

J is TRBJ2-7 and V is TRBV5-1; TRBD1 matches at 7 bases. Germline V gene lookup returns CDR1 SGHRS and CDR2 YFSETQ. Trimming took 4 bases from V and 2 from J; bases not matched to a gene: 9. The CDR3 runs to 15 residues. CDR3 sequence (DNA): TGCGCCAGCAGCGCCTGGACAGGTGATCCCTACGAGCAGTACTTC. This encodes CASSAWTGDPYEQYF.